The 5 T cell receptor beta chains below were found in one sample sequenced in a study of blood T cell repertoires in COVID-19. Libraries were prepared by immunoSEQ multiplex PCR; TCRdb keeps only in-frame clonotypes and omits some of them. The table shows about 100,000 clones, with around 86% occurring only once. Sequences were obtained from peripheral blood. All receptors come from a man aged 55-75 years with acute or convalescent COVID-19.

The gene calls are TRBV6-5 and TRBJ1-5; D gene unclear. The ends were cut back, 2 bases at V and 6 bases at J, with 11 bases in the middle. This CDR3 is 14 amino acids long. In germline, CDR1 is MNHEY, CDR2 SVGAGI. The CDR3 DNA sequence: TGTGCCAGCAGTTACGGTAATCGGGGTCAGCCCCAGCATTTT. It encodes CASSYGNRGQPQHF.

The CDR3 sequence: CASRGEGHQPQHF. As DNA, the CDR3 is TGTGCCAGCAGGGGCGAGGGTCATCAGCCCCAGCATTTT. The gene calls are TRBV7-2 and TRBJ1-5; D is uncertain. This CDR3 contains 13 residues. Per the germline V gene, CDR1 is SGHTA and CDR2 is FQGNSA. V gave up 6 bases and J gave up 5 bases, with 11 bases separating them. The complete variable domain, with remaining parts taken from reference TRBV7-2 and TRBJ1-5, reads GAGVSQSPSNKVTEKGKDVELRCDPISGHTALYWYRQSLGQGLEFLIYFQGNSAPDKSGLPSDRFSAERTGGSVSTLTIQRTQQEDSAVYLCASRGEGHQPQHFGDGTRLSIL.

The chain joins TRBV19 to TRBJ2-3, with D possibly being TRBD1 (6 bases). Germline V gene lookup returns CDR1 LNHDA and CDR2 SQIVND (reference sequence). Trimming took off 1 base at V and 1 base at J, with 9 bases between the two ends. This CDR3 is 15 amino acids long. In DNA form, the CDR3 reads TGTGCCAGTAGTATAGGGGCAGGGGGCACAGATACGCAGTATTTT. Protein product: CASSIGAGGTDTQYF.

The J gene is TRBJ2-3, the V gene TRBV15; tentatively, D is TRBD2 (6 bases). V was shortened by 0 bases and J by 0 bases, with 7 bases between the two germline ends. The CDR3 is 15 residues long. Per the germline V gene, CDR1 is LNHNV and CDR2 is YYDKDF (reference sequence). The CDR3 is CATSRDGSSTDTQYF. CDR3 DNA: TGTGCCACCAGCAGAGACGGGAGTAGCACAGATACGCAGTATTTT.

This clone was counted a few times. The chain links TRBV7-2 to TRBJ2-3; 14 bases are shared with TRBD2. Germline loops: CDR1 SGHTA, CDR2 FQGNSA. This CDR3 is built from 16 residues. The trim removed 5 bases at V and 5 bases at J, leaving 6 bases unmatched. The CDR3 DNA follows: TGTGCCAGCAGCCTAGATGGGACTAGCGGGGGAGATACGCAGTATTTT. Protein: CASSLDGTSGGDTQYF.